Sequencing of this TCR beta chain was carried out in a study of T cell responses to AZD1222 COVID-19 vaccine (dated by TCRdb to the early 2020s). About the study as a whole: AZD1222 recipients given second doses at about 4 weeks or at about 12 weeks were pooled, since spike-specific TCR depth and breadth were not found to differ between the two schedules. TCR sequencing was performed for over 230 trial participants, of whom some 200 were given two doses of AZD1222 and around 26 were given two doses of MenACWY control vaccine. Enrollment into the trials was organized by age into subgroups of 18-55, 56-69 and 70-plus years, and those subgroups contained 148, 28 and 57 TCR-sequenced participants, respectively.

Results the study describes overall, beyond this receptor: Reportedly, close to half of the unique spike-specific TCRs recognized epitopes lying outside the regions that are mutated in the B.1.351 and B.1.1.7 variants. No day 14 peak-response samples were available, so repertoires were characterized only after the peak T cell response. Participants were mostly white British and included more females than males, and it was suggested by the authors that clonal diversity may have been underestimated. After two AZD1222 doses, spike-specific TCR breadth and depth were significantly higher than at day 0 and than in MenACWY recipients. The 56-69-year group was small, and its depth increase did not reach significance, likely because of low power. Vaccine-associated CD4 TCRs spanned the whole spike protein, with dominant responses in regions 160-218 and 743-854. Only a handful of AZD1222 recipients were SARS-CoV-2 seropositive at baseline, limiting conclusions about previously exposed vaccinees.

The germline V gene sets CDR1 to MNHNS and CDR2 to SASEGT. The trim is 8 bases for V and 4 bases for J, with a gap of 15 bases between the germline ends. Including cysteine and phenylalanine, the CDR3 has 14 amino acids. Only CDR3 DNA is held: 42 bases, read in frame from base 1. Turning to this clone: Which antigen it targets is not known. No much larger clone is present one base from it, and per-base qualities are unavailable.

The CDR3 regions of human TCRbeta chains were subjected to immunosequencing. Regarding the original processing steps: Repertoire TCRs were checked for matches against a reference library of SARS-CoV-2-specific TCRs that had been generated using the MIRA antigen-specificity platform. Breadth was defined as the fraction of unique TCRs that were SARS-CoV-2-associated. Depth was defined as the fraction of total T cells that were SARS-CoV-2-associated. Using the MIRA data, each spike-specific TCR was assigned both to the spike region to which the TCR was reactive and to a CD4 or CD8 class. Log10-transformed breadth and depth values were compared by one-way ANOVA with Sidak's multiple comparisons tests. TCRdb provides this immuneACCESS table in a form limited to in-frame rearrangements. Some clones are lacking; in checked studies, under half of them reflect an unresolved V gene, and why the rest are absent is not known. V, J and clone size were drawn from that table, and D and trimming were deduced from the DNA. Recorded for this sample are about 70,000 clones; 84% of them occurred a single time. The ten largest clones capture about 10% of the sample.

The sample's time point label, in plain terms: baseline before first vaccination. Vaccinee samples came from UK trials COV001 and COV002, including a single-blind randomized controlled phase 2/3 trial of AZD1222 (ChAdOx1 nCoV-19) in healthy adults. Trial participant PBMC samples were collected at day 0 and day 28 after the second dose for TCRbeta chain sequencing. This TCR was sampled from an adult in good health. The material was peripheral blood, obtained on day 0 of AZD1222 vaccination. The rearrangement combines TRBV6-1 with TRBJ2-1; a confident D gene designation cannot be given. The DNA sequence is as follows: TGTGCCAGCGACATGGGTCCTCAGTACAATGAGCAGTTCTTC. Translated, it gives CASDMGPQYNEQFF.